This T cell receptor beta chain is from a study of cytomegalovirus exposure and HLA in healthy donors (TCRdb year 2017). Study-level background: In an earlier analysis of several hundred of the donors, approximately 260 Gb of sequence data and some 120 million unique TCR beta sequences from roughly 200 million T cells were reported. Around 330 gigabases of sequencing data and roughly 80 million unique TCR sequences made up an early release that covered over 550 HLA-typed donors. The genetic ancestry cluster associated with self-reported Caucasian donors included roughly 84% of the roughly 400 genotyped donors. The study was designed to test whether signatures of past pathogen exposure could be identified by cataloging public T cell receptors. The study profiled the T cell repertoires of 500 to 800 subjects by immunosequencing and related them to cytomegalovirus serostatus. A separate validation cohort of approximately 120 different subjects was used in addition to the 666-subject first cohort. To predict cytomegalovirus infection status, the study brought together high-throughput TCR immunosequencing, statistical association of individual TCRs with disease status, and machine learning. In a later analysis, previously published TCR beta repertoires from about 670 donors were re-analyzed and high-resolution HLA genotyping was added so that TCR occurrence patterns could be studied. The later analysis used no new phenotypic data to find candidate immune exposures, relying instead on TCR beta sequences and their occurrence across donors. In an earlier analysis of 500 to 650 of the donors, high-throughput TCR beta sequencing was used to judge whether each TCR beta V gene segment behaved as functional or pseudogenic. Alongside the repertoire data, information on donor age, sex, ethnicity and CMV serostatus was compiled. Genome-wide SNP genotypes for about three fifths of the 666 donors were used in a later genetic analysis, which treated that subset as a discovery cohort. All discovery cohort repertoires had been generated using a single sequencing platform. HLA typing included class I and class II loci at four-digit resolution. Typing coverage varied by locus: about 629-630 donors for A, B, C, DRB1 and DQB1; around 560 for DQA1; over 600 for DPA1; more than 450 for DPB1. Roughly 5 DR-DQ haplotypes were treated as single units for association and clustering because of strong linkage in the cohort. Across about 370 genotyped donors of the cohort, an average of roughly 200,000 unique TCR beta nucleotide sequences per donor were sequenced, and roughly a sixth of those sequences were non-productive.

Receptors were amplified or captured by the immunoSEQ multiplex PCR assay. For the multiplex PCR, a mixture combining 60 forward primers for TCR Vbeta segments and 13 reverse primers for TCR Jbeta segments was used. The CDR3 region of rearranged TCR beta genes was amplified from genomic DNA by a multiplex PCR assay. The Illumina HiSeq System was used to sequence the amplified TCR beta libraries as 87-base-pair reads. In the paper's pipeline: Across the roughly 670 repertoires, a later analysis counted some 80 million unique TCR beta chains, around 11 million of which were shared by at least two donors. Raw reads were error-corrected and collapsed into unique sequences by a nearest-neighbor algorithm in which closely related sequences were merged to remove PCR and sequencing errors. To assign V, D and J gene segments, CDR3 sequences were aligned to IMGT reference sequences. For a sequence to be retained, a match of at least six nucleotides was required to both a V gene segment and a J gene segment. Rearrangements were called productive when the CDR3 lacked stop codons and stayed in frame with V and J; all others were non-productive. Following IMGT convention, CDR3 was defined as the stretch from the second conserved V-encoded cysteine up to the conserved J-encoded phenylalanine. Sequences without an unambiguous match to a single V gene segment were excluded from the earlier analysis of 587 of the donors. In an earlier analysis of some 590 of the donors, a V segment was called functional when productive rearrangements were above 56.7%, and segregating when the standard deviation between donors exceeded 5%. A statistical classification framework was built to diagnose cytomegalovirus status from the catalog of TCR beta chain sequences. V and J gene assignment, in a later analysis, came from comparing TCR nucleotide sequences with IMGT/GENE-DB human TR gene sequences. Using the TCRdist pipeline, a later analysis assigned CDR3 sequences along with most-parsimonious VDJ recombination scenarios. A later analysis defined each TCR beta chain by its CDR3 amino acid sequence plus V-gene family, and excluded reads lacking a unique V-gene family. To address suspected cross-contamination and a sequencing artifact, a later analysis removed 592 highly shared, low-generation-probability nucleotide sequences. In a later analysis, a clonal expansion index for each public chain was calculated from normalized within-repertoire ranks of inferred template counts. A later analysis computed generation probabilities with a VDJ recombination model fitted to out-of-frame rearrangements, and checked the results against IGoR. Hypergeometric tests were used in a later analysis to score TCR-TCR, TCR-HLA and TCR-CMV co-occurrence, with a repertoire-size bias correction applied to the TCR pairs. False discovery rates were estimated in a later analysis by permuting HLA or CMV assignments 20 times. A later analysis grouped co-occurring TCRs with DBSCAN, adding TCRdist sequence similarity when clustering within HLA-allele-positive subsets. Co-occurrence clustering excluded repertoires with fewer than 30,000 or more than 120,000 public chains, plus five with anomalous nucleotide sharing. In its TCRdb copy, this immuneACCESS table keeps in-frame sequences only and misses some clones. Where compared with another copy, unresolved V genes explain less than half of these, and the others have no known cause. V and J calls and clone size come straight from that table; D and trimming were deduced from the DNA. The sample table shows fewer than 250,000 clones, and more than 75% are seen once. Roughly 1.8% of the sample comes from the top ten.

V is cut by 0 bases and J by 8 bases, and the space between the germline ends is 9 bases. From its cysteine to its phenylalanine, the CDR3 spans 13 amino acids. Only the CDR3 part of the read is kept: 39 bases, read in frame from the first base. CDR1 and CDR2 are read off the germline V gene as SGHRS and YFSETQ. Concerning this clone: The antigen it binds to is not known. Base qualities were left out, and no much larger clone turns up one base away.

Overall study outcomes, separate from this receptor: This cohort had only TCR beta chains sequenced, and the lack of alpha or paired-chain data limited which features could be detected. Specific HLA alleles were associated with 16,951 TCR beta sequences at a false discovery rate of 0.05 in a later analysis. The sequencing pipeline was judged likely to have produced a cluster of highly shared sequence variants as a technical artifact. The authors suggested that the approach could potentially be extended to other disease states and immunological phenotypes. In a later analysis, TCR association rates were found to vary across HLA loci, with the most associated TCRs seen for DRB1 alleles and the fewest for HLA-C alleles. In a later genetic analysis, fewer N-insertions in productive TCRs were reported among donors in an Asian-associated ancestry cluster than the roughly 700-donor mean. Immune exposure information for the cohort was limited to CMV serostatus. Across donors, most TCR sequences were observed very rarely, whereas some public TCRs were present in many individuals. In a later analysis, HLA-associated TCR beta chains were found to be more clonally expanded and to have lower generation probabilities than equally common non-associated chains. According to a later analysis, parvovirus B19, influenza, CMV and Epstein-Barr virus appeared linked to several top co-occurrence clusters. The study gave a list of about 150 TCR beta chains associated with cytomegalovirus. The classifier was reported to diagnose cytomegalovirus status with high specificity and sensitivity in both the original and validation cohorts. According to a later analysis, most CMV-associated TCR beta chains appeared to be HLA-restricted, and the HLA associations seemed to be driven largely by CMV exposure. In vitro tests confirmed that three of the cytomegalovirus-associated TCR beta chains recognize cytomegalovirus antigens. A further reported finding was that TCR beta sequences accurately predicted the HLA-A and HLA-B alleles for most subjects in the first cohort. In an earlier analysis of a few hundred of the donors, most TCR beta V segments were observed in productive rearrangements about 87% or about 30% of the time, broadly matching IMGT annotations. Because the 87-base-pair reads could not distinguish some IMGT-functional V segments, including TRBV6-2 and TRBV6-3, those segments were excluded. About 15 rarely observed V segments, including chromosome 9 orphons, were excluded from the earlier analysis of about 500 of the donors because counts were too low. Roughly uniform sequencing depth across donors was assumed in presence/absence analyses, although this assumption may not hold. Correlated functional status among segregating V segments might be attributable to linkage disequilibrium, but an unknown experimental factor could not be ruled out. When HLA alleles, especially DR and DQ, strongly co-occurred, TCR associations were difficult to assign to individual alleles. Because some donors lacked HLA typing at each locus, the association tests relied only on the typed subset. In a later genetic analysis, a missense DCLRE1C variant was associated with V-gene and J-gene trimming of TCR beta chains, and the association was replicated in an independent cohort.

The cohort was made up of about 610 healthy bone marrow donors. At the time of sampling, every cohort member was nominally healthy, though immune exposures that went unrecorded were likely present. The donor tested CMV seronegative and was one of the 352 seronegative cohort members. Each donor provided a peripheral blood sample, and peripheral blood mononuclear cells were used for TCR beta sequencing. The Qiagen DNeasy Blood Extraction Kit was used to extract genomic DNA from the blood cell samples. The specimen was PBMCs. The receptor was isolated from a woman under 30 in good health and CMV-seronegative. The rearrangement joined TRBV5-1 to TRBJ2-1; the D gene is perhaps TRBD2, from 5 matching bases. The CDR3 region reads CASSLDGRDEQFF. The nucleotide sequence is given as TGCGCCAGCAGCTTGGATGGGCGGGATGAGCAGTTCTTC. Reference TRBV5-1 and TRBJ2-1 proteins supply the regions before and after the CDR3; the full variable domain is: KAGVTQTPRYLIKTRGQQVTLSCSPISGHRSVSWYQQTPGQGLQFLFEYFSETQRNKGNFPGRFSGRQFSNSRSEMNVSTLELGDSALYLCASSLDGRDEQFFGPGTRLTVL.